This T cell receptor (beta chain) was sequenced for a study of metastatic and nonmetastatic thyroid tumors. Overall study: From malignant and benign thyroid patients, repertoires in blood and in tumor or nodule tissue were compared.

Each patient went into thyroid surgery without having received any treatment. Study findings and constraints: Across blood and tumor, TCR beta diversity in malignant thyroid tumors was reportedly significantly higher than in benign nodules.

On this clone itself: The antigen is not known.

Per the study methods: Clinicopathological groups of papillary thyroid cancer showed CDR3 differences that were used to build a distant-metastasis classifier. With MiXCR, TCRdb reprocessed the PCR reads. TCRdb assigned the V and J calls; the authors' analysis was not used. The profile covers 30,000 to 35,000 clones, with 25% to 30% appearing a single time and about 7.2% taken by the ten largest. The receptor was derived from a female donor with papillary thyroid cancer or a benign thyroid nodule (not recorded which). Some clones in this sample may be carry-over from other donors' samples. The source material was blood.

The CDR3 DNA sequence: TGTGCCAGCAGCTCCCCCCATGTACCTGAGCAGTTCTTC. This sequence encodes CASSSPHVPEQFF. The chain links TRBV7-2 to TRBJ2-1, with D uncertain. In germline, CDR1 is SGHTA, CDR2 FQGNSA. Trimming cost V 4 bases and J 9 bases, with 13 bases left between them. The CDR3 length is 13 residues.